Detailed here is one T cell receptor (beta chain). Its antigen remains unidentified. Each clinical donor contributed on average approximately 99,000 T cells from unsorted cryopreserved PBMC. This table comes from immunoSEQ multiplex PCR, and its TCRdb copy is limited to in-frame clones, with some not included. The profile shows 20,000 to 30,000 clones, nearly 97% of them singletons. The data originate from a study of T cells in tuberculosis. Broader study findings: Smaller alpha distances in active tuberculosis partly reflected shorter CDR3-alpha lengths. Active tuberculosis alpha repertoires lay closer to GMM-specific TCRs than controls'.

Germline V gene lookup returns CDR1 SGHRS and CDR2 YFSETQ. This CDR3 comprises 14 residues. The ends were cut back, 0 bases at V and 5 bases at J, with 11 bases in the middle. The TCR sequence derives from a donor aged 10 to 29 with latent tuberculosis or without tuberculosis infection. Sequencing was carried out using PBMCs. The rearrangement joins TRBV5-1 to TRBJ1-1, with D possibly TRBD1 on 5 matching bases. CDR3 sequence (DNA): TGCGCCAGCAGCTTGGGCAGGGAGGGGACTGAAGCTTTCTTT. It translates to CASSLGREGTEAFF.